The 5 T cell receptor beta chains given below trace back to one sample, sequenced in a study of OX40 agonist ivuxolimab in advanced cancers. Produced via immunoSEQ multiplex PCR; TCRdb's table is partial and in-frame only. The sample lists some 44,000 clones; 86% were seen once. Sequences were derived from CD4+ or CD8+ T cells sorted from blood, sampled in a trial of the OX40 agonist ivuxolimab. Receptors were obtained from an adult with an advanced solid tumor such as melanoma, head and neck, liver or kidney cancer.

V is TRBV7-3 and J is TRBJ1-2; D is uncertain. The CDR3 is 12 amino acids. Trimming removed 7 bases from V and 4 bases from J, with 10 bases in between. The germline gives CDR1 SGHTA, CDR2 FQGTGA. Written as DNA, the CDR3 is TGTGCCAGCATGGGCTCTGGCTATGGCTACACCTTC. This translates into CASMGSGYGYTF.

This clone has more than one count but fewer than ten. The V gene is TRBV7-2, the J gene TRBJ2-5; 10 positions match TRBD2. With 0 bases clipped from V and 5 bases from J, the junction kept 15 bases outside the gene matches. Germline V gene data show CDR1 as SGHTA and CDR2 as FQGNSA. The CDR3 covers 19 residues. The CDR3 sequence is CASSLALLAKRGGHETQYF. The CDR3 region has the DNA TGTGCCAGCAGCTTAGCCCTATTGGCGAAGCGGGGGGGCCACGAGACCCAGTACTTC.

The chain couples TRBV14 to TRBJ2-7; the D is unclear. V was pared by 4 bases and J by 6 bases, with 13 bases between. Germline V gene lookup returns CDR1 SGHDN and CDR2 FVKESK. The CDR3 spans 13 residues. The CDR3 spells CASSPFTVSEQYF. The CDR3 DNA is TGTGCCAGCAGCCCGTTTACTGTGAGCGAGCAGTACTTC. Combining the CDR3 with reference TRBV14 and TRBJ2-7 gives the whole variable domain EAGVTQFPSHSVIEKGQTVTLRCDPISGHDNLYWYRRVMGKEIKFLLHFVKESKQDESGMPNNRFLAERTGGTYSTLKVQPAELEDSGVYFCASSPFTVSEQYFGPGTRLTVT.

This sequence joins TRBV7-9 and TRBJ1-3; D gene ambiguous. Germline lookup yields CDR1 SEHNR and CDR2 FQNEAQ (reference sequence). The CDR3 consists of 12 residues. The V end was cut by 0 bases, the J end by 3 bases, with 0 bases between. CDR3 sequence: CASSLAGNTIYF. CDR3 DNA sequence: TGTGCCAGCAGCTTAGCTGGAAACACCATATATTTT.

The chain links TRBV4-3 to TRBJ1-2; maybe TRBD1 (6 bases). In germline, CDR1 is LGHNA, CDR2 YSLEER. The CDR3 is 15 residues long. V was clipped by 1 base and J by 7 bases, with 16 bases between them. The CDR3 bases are TGCGCCAGCAGCCAAGCCCCAGGGGCGCAGGGTGGCTACACCTTC. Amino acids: CASSQAPGAQGGYTF.